This entry lists 6 T cell receptor beta chains sequenced from one sample in a study of beta chain features in type 1 diabetes. Reverse transcription of all isolated RNA meant that expressed TCRB transcripts were sequenced. Generated by immunoSEQ multiplex PCR, the TCRdb table keeps only in-frame clones and is missing some. Of about 620,000 clones in the sample, less than 20% were seen once. The sequencing sample was made of naive CD4+ T cells from blood. The origin of the receptors is a man aged 18 to 35 in good health.

Note on this clone: At one of its ends the junction is not consistent with the germline gene, which may arise from a read error. This chain joins TRBV9 and TRBJ2-3; the D is unclear. This CDR3 comprises 14 residues. Germline V gene data show CDR1 as SGDLS and CDR2 as YYNGEE. The CDR3 DNA reads TGCGCCAGCAGCTTCCCAGCGAGGCGAGATACGCAGTATTTT. Residues: CASSFPARRDTQYF. The full variable domain, with the rest looked up from reference TRBV9 and TRBJ2-3, is DSGVTQTPKHLITATGQRVTLRCSPRSGDLSVYWYQQSLDQGLQFLIQYYNGEERAKGNILERFSAQQFPDLHSELNLSSLELGDSALYFCASSFPARRDTQYFGPGTRLTVL.

V gene TRBV9 combines with J gene TRBJ2-1; 10 nucleotides agree with TRBD2. CDR1 is SGDLS, CDR2 YYNGEE, per germline. After removal of 3 bases from V and 0 bases from J, the junction contained 3 bases not matched to a gene. This CDR3 comprises 16 residues. Here the CDR3 DNA reads TGTGCCAGCAGCGACTCTAGCGGGAGCTCCTACAATGAGCAGTTCTTC. This codes for CASSDSSGSSYNEQFF.

This chain joins TRBV7-9 and TRBJ1-3, with D possibly being TRBD1 (5 bases). Trimming removed 2 bases from V and 3 bases from J, with 8 bases in between. The CDR3 is 14 residues long. In germline, CDR1 is SEHNR, CDR2 FQNEAQ (reference sequence). The CDR3 DNA reads TGTGCCAGCAGCTTATTCAGGGATGGAAACACCATATATTTT. It specifies CASSLFRDGNTIYF.

The chain employs TRBV7-9 and TRBJ2-5, with TRBD1 as a possible D gene (5 bases). Germline V lookup: CDR1 SEHNR, CDR2 FQNEAQ (reference sequence). This CDR3 is built from 14 residues. Trimming cost V 4 bases and J 2 bases, with 11 bases left between them. The CDR3 DNA follows: TGTGCCAGCAGCTGGATGACAGTACAAGAGACCCAGTACTTC. Amino acids: CASSWMTVQETQYF.

This rearrangement joins TRBV6-5 to TRBJ1-2; tentative D call: TRBD1 (6 bases). V was shortened by 11 bases and J by 5 bases, with 24 bases between the two germline ends. The CDR3 loop spans 15 amino acids. The germline V gene encodes CDR1 MNHEY and CDR2 SVGAGI. CDR3 nucleotides: TGTGCCTCCCTAACGAGGCTAACCGGGACATATGGCTACACCTTC. The encoded protein is CASLTRLTGTYGYTF.

CDR3 loop: CASSQVPGADTQYF. Written as DNA, the CDR3 is TGCGCCAGCAGCCAAGTTCCTGGCGCAGATACGCAGTATTTT. The chain joins TRBV4-3 to TRBJ2-3; the D is unclear. Trimming removed 1 base at V and 4 bases at J, with 9 bases between. Germline V lookup: CDR1 LGHNA, CDR2 YSLEER. CDR3 length: 14 amino acids.